This T cell receptor (beta chain) was sequenced during a study of T cells in Graves' hyperthyroidism and ophthalmopathy. Whole-study context: Sampling of peripheral blood happened at initial diagnosis, prior to any treatment.

Used for diagnoses were clinical symptoms, serum thyroxine and TRAb, thyroid ultrasound and orbital computed tomography. RNA transcripts provided the source from which TCR beta CDR3 regions were amplified. Initially, a first-round RT-PCR of the TCR CDR3 employed the HTBI primer set. MiXCR, run by TCRdb on the multiplex PCR reads, gives a single entry per CDR3 protein. In the table there are about 270,000 distinct CDR3 sequences, 20% to 25% of which are singletons. This clonotype was recorded at least ten times. Antigen unknown. Study results and limitations: The model anticipated ophthalmopathy a median around six months pre-onset. Blood also showed most of the thyroid clonotypes that were expanded above 0.001.

Per germline, CDR1 SGHAT and CDR2 FQNNGV. V lost 2 bases and J lost 6, with 11 bases in between. This CDR3 region has 13 residues. The sample consisted of blood. The chain joins TRBV11-2 to TRBJ2-7, with a possible D match to TRBD2 (5 bases). This clonotype originated in a man aged 25 to 45 with Graves' ophthalmopathy. The CDR3 protein is CASSLRGHLEQYF. Written as DNA, the CDR3 is TGTGCCAGCAGCTTAAGAGGGCACCTCGAGCAGTACTTC.